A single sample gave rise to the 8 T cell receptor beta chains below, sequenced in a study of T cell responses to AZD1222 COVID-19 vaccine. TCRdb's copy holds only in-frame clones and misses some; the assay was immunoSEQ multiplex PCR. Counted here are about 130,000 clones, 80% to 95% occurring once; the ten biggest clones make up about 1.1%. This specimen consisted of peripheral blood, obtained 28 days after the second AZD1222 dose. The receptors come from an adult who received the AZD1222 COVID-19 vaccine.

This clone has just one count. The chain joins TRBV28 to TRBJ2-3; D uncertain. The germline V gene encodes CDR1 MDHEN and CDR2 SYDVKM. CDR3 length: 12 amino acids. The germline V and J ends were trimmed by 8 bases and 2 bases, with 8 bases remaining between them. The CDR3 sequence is CASGLTTDTQYF. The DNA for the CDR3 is TGTGCCAGCGGGCTCACCACAGATACGCAGTATTTT.

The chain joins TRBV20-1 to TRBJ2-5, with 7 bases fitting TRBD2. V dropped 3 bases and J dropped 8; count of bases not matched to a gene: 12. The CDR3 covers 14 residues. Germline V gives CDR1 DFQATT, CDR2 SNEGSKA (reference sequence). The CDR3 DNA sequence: TGCAGTGCTAGTCTGGGGGACTACTCAGGAACCCAGTACTTC. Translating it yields CSASLGDYSGTQYF.

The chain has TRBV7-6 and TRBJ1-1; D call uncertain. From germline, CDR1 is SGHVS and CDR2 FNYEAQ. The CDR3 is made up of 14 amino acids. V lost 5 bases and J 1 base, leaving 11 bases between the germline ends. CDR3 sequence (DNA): TGTGCCAGCAGCCAATTGCGGGAGAACACTGAAGCTTTCTTT. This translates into CASSQLRENTEAFF. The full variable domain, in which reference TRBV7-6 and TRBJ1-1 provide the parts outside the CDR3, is GAGVSQSPRYKVTKRGQDVALRCDPISGHVSLYWYRQALGQGPEFLTYFNYEAQQDKSGLPNDRFSAERPEGSISTLTIQRTEQRDSAMYRCASSQLRENTEAFFGQGTRLTVV.

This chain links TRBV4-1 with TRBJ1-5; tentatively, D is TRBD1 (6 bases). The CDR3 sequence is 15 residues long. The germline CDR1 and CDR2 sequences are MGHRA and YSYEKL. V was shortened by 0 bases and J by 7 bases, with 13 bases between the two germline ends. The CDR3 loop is CASSQDGGFFQPQHF. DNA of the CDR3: TGCGCCAGCAGCCAAGATGGGGGCTTTTTCCAGCCCCAGCATTTT.

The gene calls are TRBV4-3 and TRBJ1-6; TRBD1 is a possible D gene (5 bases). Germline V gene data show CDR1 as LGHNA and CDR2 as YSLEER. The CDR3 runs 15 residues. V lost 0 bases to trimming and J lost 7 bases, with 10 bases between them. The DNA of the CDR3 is TGCGCCAGCAGCCAAGACGGGACTGTGAATTCACCCCTCCACTTT. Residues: CASSQDGTVNSPLHF.

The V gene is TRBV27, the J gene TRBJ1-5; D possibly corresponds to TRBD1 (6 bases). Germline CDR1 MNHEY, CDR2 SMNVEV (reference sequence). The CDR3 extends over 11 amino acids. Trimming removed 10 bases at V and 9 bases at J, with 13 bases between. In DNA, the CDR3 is TGTGCCACAGGGGAATTTGGGCCCCAGCATTTT. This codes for CATGEFGPQHF.

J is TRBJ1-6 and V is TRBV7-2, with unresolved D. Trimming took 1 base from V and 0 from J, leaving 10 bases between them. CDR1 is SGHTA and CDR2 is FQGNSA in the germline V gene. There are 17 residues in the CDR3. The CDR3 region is CASSLVGRSSYNSPLHF. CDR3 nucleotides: TGTGCCAGCAGCTTAGTTGGCAGGAGCTCCTATAATTCACCCCTCCACTTT.

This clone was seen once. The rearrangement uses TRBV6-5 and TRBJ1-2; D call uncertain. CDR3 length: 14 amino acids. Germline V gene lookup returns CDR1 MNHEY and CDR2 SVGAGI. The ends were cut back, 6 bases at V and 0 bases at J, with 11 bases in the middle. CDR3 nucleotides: TGTGCCAGCAGCCCCCTGGGAACTAACTATGGCTACACCTTC. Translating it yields CASSPLGTNYGYTF.